A single sample gave rise to the 23 T cell receptor beta chains below, sequenced in a study of blood T cell repertoires in COVID-19. Sequencing was performed with immunoSEQ multiplex PCR; in TCRdb, only in-frame clones are kept and a portion is missing. The table records 140,000 to 150,000 clones, approximately 80% of them present only once. Sequences were obtained from peripheral blood. The receptors were sampled from a man in his 60s with active or convalescent COVID-19.

This chain uses TRBV29-1 with TRBJ2-7; the match to TRBD2 covers 10 bases. The CDR3 loop spans 13 amino acids. The V gene end was trimmed by 6 bases and the J gene end by 2 bases; junction bases not matched to a gene: 4. CDR1 and CDR2 from the germline V gene are SQVTM and ANQGSEA. The CDR3 coding sequence is TGCAGCGTGAAAACTAGCGGGGCCTACGAGCAGTACTTC. It specifies CSVKTSGAYEQYF.

The CDR3 is CASSGTSRGEQYF. In nucleotides, the CDR3 is TGTGCCAGCAGCGGGACTAGCCGCGGCGAGCAGTACTTC. This chain connects TRBV5-6 to TRBJ2-7; TRBD2 agrees at 9 bases. This CDR3 spans 13 amino acids. V lost 4 bases to trimming and J lost 6 bases; unmatched junction nucleotides: 5. Germline values: CDR1 SGHDT, CDR2 YYEEEE.

V is TRBV7-8 and J is TRBJ2-7, with TRBD2 identical over 11 bases. The CDR3 covers 14 residues. The germline V gene encodes CDR1 SGHVS and CDR2 FQNEAQ. Trimming at V came to 6 bases and at J to 1 base, leaving 2 bases not matched to a gene. The CDR3 sequence: CASRTSGKSYEQYF. The CDR3 region has the DNA TGTGCCAGCAGGACTAGCGGGAAGTCCTACGAGCAGTACTTC.

The CDR3 DNA is TGTGCCAGTAGTATAGGACAGGGTAGCAATCAGCCCCAGCATTTT. Translation gives CASSIGQGSNQPQHF. The chain links TRBV19 to TRBJ1-5; 7 nucleotides align to TRBD1. V was clipped by 1 base and J by 0 bases; unmatched bases: 0. Germline loops: CDR1 LNHDA, CDR2 SQIVND (reference sequence). The CDR3 has 15 residues.

The chain recombines TRBV18 with TRBJ2-3, with a tentative D call TRBD2 (5 bases). With 4 bases removed from V and 2 bases from J, the gap between germline ends came to 10 bases. The CDR3 covers 14 residues. Germline V gives CDR1 KGHSH, CDR2 LQKENI. Here the CDR3 reads CASSRGPNTDTQYF. The CDR3 DNA reads as TGTGCCAGCTCACGCGGGCCCAACACAGATACGCAGTATTTT.

This chain connects TRBV5-1 to TRBJ2-3; TRBD2 matches 10 bases. Germline CDR1 reads SGHRS; CDR2 reads YFSETQ. The CDR3 consists of 16 residues. Losses at the gene ends were 1 base for V and 4 bases for J; bases not matched to a gene: 6. CDR3 loop: CASSLTSGEYADTQYF. The CDR3 nucleotides are TGCGCCAGCAGCTTGACTAGCGGGGAATATGCAGATACGCAGTATTTT.

This clone has a handful of counts. V usage is TRBV5-4 and J usage is TRBJ2-7, with D perhaps matching TRBD2 (6 bases). Trimming stripped 2 bases from V and 7 bases from J, with 19 bases between. Germline CDR1 and CDR2: SGHNT and YYREEE (reference sequence). The CDR3 sequence is 15 residues long. The CDR3 DNA sequence: TGTGCCAGCAGCTTCGGCGGGAATAGATATTTGGAGCAGTACTTC. It is translated as CASSFGGNRYLEQYF.

This chain uses TRBV6-2 or TRBV6-3 with TRBJ2-3; 7 bases fit TRBD1. The V and J ends lost 5 bases and 0 bases, in that order; junction bases with no gene match: 17. CDR3 length: 19 amino acids. The germline V gene encodes CDR1 MNHEY and CDR2 SVGEGT. The CDR3 nucleotides are TGTGCCAGCAGTGTAGGGGGCGGCCGACTTGATGCTAGCACAGATACGCAGTATTTT. It codes for CASSVGGGRLDASTDTQYF.

The chain combines TRBV28 with TRBJ1-2; 8 bases agree with TRBD1. With 5 bases clipped from V and 6 bases from J, the junction kept 8 bases outside the gene matches. The CDR3 length is 14 residues. Looked up from germline, CDR1 is MDHEN and CDR2 is SYDVKM. The CDR3 here is CASSHRQGSDGYTF. The CDR3 coding sequence is TGTGCCAGCAGTCACAGACAGGGGAGTGATGGCTACACCTTC.

The CDR3 region is CASSLEEAMTDTQYF. CDR3 DNA: TGTGCCAGCAGCTTGGAAGAGGCCATGACAGATACGCAGTATTTT. The chain is built from TRBV5-6 and TRBJ2-3; D unresolved. V shed 0 bases and J shed 3 bases, with 11 bases lying between them. There are 15 residues in the CDR3. From germline, CDR1 is SGHDT and CDR2 YYEEEE.

This clone occurred once. The rearrangement links TRBV27 to TRBJ1-2; 7 nucleotides line up with TRBD1. J gave up 4 bases and V 6 bases, and 14 bases lay outside the gene matches. This CDR3 spans 16 amino acids. CDR1 and CDR2 from the germline V gene are MNHEY and SMNVEV (reference sequence). CDR3 sequence: CASRRDSRNMGYGYTF. DNA of the CDR3: TGTGCCAGCAGACGGGACAGCAGGAATATGGGCTATGGCTACACCTTC.

This chain uses TRBV15 with TRBJ2-3; maybe TRBD1 (6 bases). V was trimmed by 0 bases and J by 5 bases, leaving 15 bases between them. The CDR3 is 16 amino acids. Per the germline V gene, CDR1 is LNHNV and CDR2 is YYDKDF (reference sequence). CDR3 residues: CATSRDLAGARDTQYF. The DNA of the CDR3 is TGTGCCACCAGCAGAGATCTGGCAGGGGCTAGAGATACGCAGTATTTT.

The V and J genes are TRBV7-3 and TRBJ1-3; D perhaps matches TRBD1 (6 bases). The germline V gene encodes CDR1 SGHTA and CDR2 FQGTGA. CDR3 size: 14 residues. The ends were cut back, 2 bases at V and 4 bases at J, with 9 bases in the middle. The CDR3 sequence is CASSLQGYGNTIYF. In nucleotides, the CDR3 is TGTGCCAGCAGCTTACAGGGGTACGGAAACACCATATATTTT.

This clone was seen more than once but under ten times. J is TRBJ2-3 and V is TRBV7-3; tentative D call: TRBD2 (6 bases). Per germline, CDR1 SGHTA and CDR2 FQGTGA. V lost 5 bases to trimming and J lost 0 bases, with 12 bases between them. The CDR3 is made up of 15 amino acids. In DNA form, the CDR3 reads TGTGCCAGCAGCCCGAGTGGGGGGAGCACAGATACGCAGTATTTT. It specifies CASSPSGGSTDTQYF.

V usage is TRBV9 and J usage is TRBJ1-2; TRBD1 is a possible D gene (5 bases). The V gene lost 4 bases and the J gene lost 4 bases, with 14 bases spanning the gap. Germline assignment: CDR1 SGDLS and CDR2 YYNGEE. The CDR3 sequence is 14 residues long. CDR3 sequence reads: CASSPGTSIYGYTF. In DNA form, the CDR3 reads TGTGCCAGCAGCCCCGGGACTTCAATCTATGGCTACACCTTC.

The CDR3 coding sequence is TGTGCCACCAGCAGAGCGGGAGAAGGCAGGCAGAATGAGCAGTTCTTC. Translation: CATSRAGEGRQNEQFF. This rearrangement joins TRBV15 to TRBJ2-1; a weak D match, TRBD2 (6 bases). Germline V lookup: CDR1 LNHNV, CDR2 YYDKDF (reference sequence). Trimming took 1 base from V and 7 from J, leaving 17 bases between them. The CDR3 runs to 16 residues.

In this sample, this clone turned up once. The chain uses TRBV6-5 and TRBJ2-7; D possibly corresponds to TRBD1 (6 bases). Germline V CDR1 and CDR2: MNHEY, SVGAGI. The length of the CDR3 is 14 residues. V shed 7 bases and J shed 6 bases, with 19 bases lying between them. The CDR3 sequence: CASTRGVPGSEQYF. The CDR3, as DNA: TGTGCCAGCACCAGGGGTGTGCCGGGAAGCGAGCAGTACTTC.

The rearrangement links TRBV7-3 to TRBJ2-7, with 10 nucleotides matching TRBD1. Germline V lookup: CDR1 SGHTA, CDR2 FQGTGA. The J segment lost 1 base and the V segment lost 5 bases, leaving 2 bases of the junction unmatched. This CDR3 contains 14 residues. The CDR3 sequence: CASSADRGSYEQYF. The CDR3 DNA sequence: TGTGCCAGCAGCGCGGACAGGGGGTCCTACGAGCAGTACTTC.

The V and J genes are TRBV7-2 and TRBJ2-7; 9 nucleotides match TRBD2. Per the germline V gene, CDR1 is SGHTA and CDR2 is FQGNSA. The CDR3 is made up of 17 amino acids. Germline trimming cut 5 bases from V and 1 base from J; bases unmatched to any gene: 12. The CDR3 nucleotides are TGTGCCAGCAGCCCGCGGTGGGGCGGGAGGGGATCCTACGAGCAGTACTTC. Encoded protein: CASSPRWGGRGSYEQYF. Supplemented by reference TRBV7-2 and TRBJ2-7, the full variable domain reads GAGVSQSPSNKVTEKGKDVELRCDPISGHTALYWYRQSLGQGLEFLIYFQGNSAPDKSGLPSDRFSAERTGGSVSTLTIQRTQQEDSAVYLCASSPRWGGRGSYEQYFGPGTRLTVT.

V is TRBV9 and J is TRBJ2-7; TRBD2 agrees at 12 bases. V lost 3 bases to trimming and J lost 7 bases; unmatched junction nucleotides: 8. The CDR3 totals 15 residues. Germline CDR1 SGDLS, CDR2 YYNGEE. CDR3 sequence (DNA): TGTGCCAGCAGCGCCCGGACTAGCGGGGCGGGGGAGCAGTACTTC. Residues: CASSARTSGAGEQYF.

The chain employs TRBV20-1 and TRBJ2-7; D call uncertain. Looked up from germline, CDR1 is DFQATT and CDR2 is SNEGSKA (reference sequence). The V end was cut by 2 bases, the J end by 3 bases, with 5 bases between. The CDR3 has 11 residues. This CDR3 is CSARQDYEQYF. CDR3 DNA sequence: TGCAGTGCTAGACAGGACTACGAGCAGTACTTC.

Written as DNA, the CDR3 is TGTGCCAGCAGCTCGGGGGGGGCCAACACCGGGGAGCTGTTTTTT. It codes for CASSSGGANTGELFF. The chain recombines TRBV7-6 with TRBJ2-2, with 8 positions matching TRBD2. Germline lookup yields CDR1 SGHVS and CDR2 FNYEAQ. CDR3 size: 15 residues. V shed 4 bases and J 2 bases; nucleotides not matched to a gene: 3. The full variable domain, its missing parts supplied by reference TRBV7-6 and TRBJ2-2, is GAGVSQSPRYKVTKRGQDVALRCDPISGHVSLYWYRQALGQGPEFLTYFNYEAQQDKSGLPNDRFSAERPEGSISTLTIQRTEQRDSAMYRCASSSGGANTGELFFGEGSRLTVL.

This chain joins TRBV6-2 or TRBV6-3 and TRBJ2-1, with D maybe TRBD1 (7 bases). This CDR3 region has 19 residues. In germline, CDR1 is MNHEY, CDR2 SVGEGT. The V gene lost 1 base and the J gene lost 0 bases, with 19 bases spanning the gap. DNA for the CDR3: TGTGCCAGCAGTTACTTTAGGAGGGGGCCGCGGACCTCCTACAATGAGCAGTTCTTC. Its protein is CASSYFRRGPRTSYNEQFF.